The entry below describes one T cell receptor beta chain. The antigen is undetermined. These data originate in a study of cytomegalovirus exposure and HLA in healthy donors. Study summary: The same platform as the roughly 700 first-cohort repertoires was used for the 90 to 150 validation repertoires, a later analysis reported. General observations from the study: According to reports, the classifier identified cytomegalovirus status with high specificity and sensitivity. Most TCR sequences showed up rarely, but some public TCRs showed up in many donors. According to a subsequent analysis, TCR clusters from the first cohort were inclined to appear together in the 100 to 150 validation repertoires.

The CDR3 is 14 amino acids. Trimming removed 2 bases at V and 7 bases at J, with 9 bases between. Germline V gene sequence: CDR1 KGHSH, CDR2 LQKENI. Method: immunoSEQ multiplex PCR; TCRdb's copy keeps in-frame clones and lacks some. The data show roughly 200,000 clones, with 81% seen just once and roughly 1.2% held by the top ten. Sequences were obtained from PBMCs. This TCR derives from a woman younger than 45 in good health and CMV-seronegative. The chain uses TRBV18 and TRBJ1-6, with D tentatively TRBD1 (5 bases). DNA for the CDR3: TGTGCCAGCTCACCAGACAGTCTAAATTCACCCCTCCACTTT. Translated, it gives CASSPDSLNSPLHF.